One T cell receptor beta chain is described in this entry. Before they entered the study, exposed participants had met a COVID-19 case within 2 weeks. The sample originates from a study of blood T cell repertoires in COVID-19. Study as a whole: Samples taken during acute and convalescent COVID-19 were collected in the United States, Italy and Spain.

The CDR3 contains 15 residues. CDR1 and CDR2 from the germline V gene are SGHTA and FQGTGA. Trimming shortened V by 2 bases and J by 0 bases, and 7 bases separated the two germline ends. Original analysis: Counts of nucleated cells, estimated from reference gene primer amplification, were obtained. Assay used: immunoSEQ multiplex PCR; TCRdb lists only in-frame clones, some missing. V and J calls and clone size are those listed in that table; D and trimming were worked out from the DNA. Of some 360,000 clones listed, almost 90% are singletons. Sample: PBMCs or T cells enriched from blood (not recorded which). The source is a woman aged 25 to 45 who had been exposed to COVID-19. V and J are TRBV7-3 and TRBJ2-2, with unresolved D. The DNA of the CDR3 is TGTGCCAGCAGCTTAGGTCAGGCGAACACCGGGGAGCTGTTTTTT. Translation gives CASSLGQANTGELFF.